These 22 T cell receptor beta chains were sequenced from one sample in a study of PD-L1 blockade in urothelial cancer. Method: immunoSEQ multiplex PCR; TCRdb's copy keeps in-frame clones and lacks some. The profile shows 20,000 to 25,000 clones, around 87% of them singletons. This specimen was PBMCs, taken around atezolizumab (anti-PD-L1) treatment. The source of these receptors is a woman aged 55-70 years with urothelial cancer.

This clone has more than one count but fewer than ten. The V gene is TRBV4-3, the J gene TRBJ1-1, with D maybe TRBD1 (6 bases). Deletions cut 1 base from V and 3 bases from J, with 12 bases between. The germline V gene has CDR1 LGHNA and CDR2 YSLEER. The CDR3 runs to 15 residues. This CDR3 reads CASSQGVGGHTEAFF. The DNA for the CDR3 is TGCGCCAGCAGCCAAGGGGTCGGGGGGCACACTGAAGCTTTCTTT.

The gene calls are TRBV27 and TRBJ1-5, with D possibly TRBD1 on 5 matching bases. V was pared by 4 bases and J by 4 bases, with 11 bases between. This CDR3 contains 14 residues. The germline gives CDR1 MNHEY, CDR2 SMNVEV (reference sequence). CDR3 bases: TGTGCCAGCAGTTCGGGGGACGCAAATCAGCCCCAGCATTTT. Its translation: CASSSGDANQPQHF.

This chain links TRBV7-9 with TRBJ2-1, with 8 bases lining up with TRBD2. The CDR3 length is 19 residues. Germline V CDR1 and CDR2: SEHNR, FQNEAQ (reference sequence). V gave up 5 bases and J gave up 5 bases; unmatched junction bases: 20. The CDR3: CASSQRGGRLLRSNNEQFF. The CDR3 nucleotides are TGTGCCAGCAGCCAGAGAGGCGGGAGGCTTTTGCGTTCCAACAATGAGCAGTTCTTC.

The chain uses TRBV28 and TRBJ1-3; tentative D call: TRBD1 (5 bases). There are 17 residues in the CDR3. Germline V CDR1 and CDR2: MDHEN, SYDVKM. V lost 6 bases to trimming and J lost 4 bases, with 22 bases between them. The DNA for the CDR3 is TGTGCCAGCAGCACGGAAGGCGGCAGGGCAACAGGAAACACCATATATTTT. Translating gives CASSTEGGRATGNTIYF.

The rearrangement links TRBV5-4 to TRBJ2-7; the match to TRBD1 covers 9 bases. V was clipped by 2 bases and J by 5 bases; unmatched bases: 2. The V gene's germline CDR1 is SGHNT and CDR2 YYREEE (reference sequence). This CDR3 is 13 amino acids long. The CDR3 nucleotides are TGTGCCAGCAGCTTTTGGACAGGGGACGAGCAGTACTTC. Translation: CASSFWTGDEQYF.

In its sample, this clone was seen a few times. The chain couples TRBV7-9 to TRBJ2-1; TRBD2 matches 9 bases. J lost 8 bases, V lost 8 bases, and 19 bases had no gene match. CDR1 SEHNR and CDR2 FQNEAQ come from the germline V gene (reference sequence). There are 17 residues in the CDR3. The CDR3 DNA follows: TGTGCCAGCCGCTCATTGGGGGCGGGAGGGATTGCGGATGAGCAGTTCTTC. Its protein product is CASRSLGAGGIADEQFF.

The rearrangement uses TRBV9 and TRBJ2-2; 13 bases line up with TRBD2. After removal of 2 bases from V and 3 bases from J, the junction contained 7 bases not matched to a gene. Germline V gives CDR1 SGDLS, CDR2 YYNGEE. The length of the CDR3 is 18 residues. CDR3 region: CASSVGLAGVGDTGELFF. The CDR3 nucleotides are TGTGCCAGCAGCGTCGGACTAGCGGGAGTAGGAGACACCGGGGAGCTGTTTTTT.

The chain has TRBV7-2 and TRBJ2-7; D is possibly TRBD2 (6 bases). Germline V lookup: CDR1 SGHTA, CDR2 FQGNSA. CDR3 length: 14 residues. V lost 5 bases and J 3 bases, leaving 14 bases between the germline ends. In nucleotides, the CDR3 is TGTGCCAGCAGCCCAAGCGGGCTAAACTACGAGCAGTACTTC. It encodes CASSPSGLNYEQYF.

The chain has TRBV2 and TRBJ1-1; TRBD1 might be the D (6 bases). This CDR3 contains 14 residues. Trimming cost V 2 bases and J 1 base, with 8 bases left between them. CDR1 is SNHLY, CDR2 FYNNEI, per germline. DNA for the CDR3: TGTGCCAGCAGTGAAAGCAGGGGGAACACTGAAGCTTTCTTT. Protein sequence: CASSESRGNTEAFF.

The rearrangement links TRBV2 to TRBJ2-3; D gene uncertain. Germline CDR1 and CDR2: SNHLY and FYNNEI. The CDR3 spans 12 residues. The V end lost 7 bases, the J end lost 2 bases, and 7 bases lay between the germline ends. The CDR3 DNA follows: TGTGCCAGCAAACAGTACACAGATACGCAGTATTTT. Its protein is CASKQYTDTQYF.

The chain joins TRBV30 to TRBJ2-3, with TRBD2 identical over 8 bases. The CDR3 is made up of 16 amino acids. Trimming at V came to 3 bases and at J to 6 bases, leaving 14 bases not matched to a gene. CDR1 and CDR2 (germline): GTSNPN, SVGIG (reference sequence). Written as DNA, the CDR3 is TGTGCCTGGAGGCTCAGGGGCGGGAGGTCGGGGGATACGCAGTATTTT. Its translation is CAWRLRGGRSGDTQYF.

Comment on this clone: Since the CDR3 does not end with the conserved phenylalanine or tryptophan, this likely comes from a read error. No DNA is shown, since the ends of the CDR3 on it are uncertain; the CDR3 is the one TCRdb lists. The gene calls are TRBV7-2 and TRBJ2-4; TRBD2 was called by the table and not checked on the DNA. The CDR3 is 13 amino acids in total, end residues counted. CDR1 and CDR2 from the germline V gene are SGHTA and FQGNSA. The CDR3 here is CASSLAEGYGSYI.

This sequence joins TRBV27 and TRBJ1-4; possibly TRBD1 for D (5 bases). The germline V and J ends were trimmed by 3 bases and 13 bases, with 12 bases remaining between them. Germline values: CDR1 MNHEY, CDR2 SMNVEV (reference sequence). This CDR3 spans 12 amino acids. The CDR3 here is CASSFSGGRLFF. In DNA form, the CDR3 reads TGTGCCAGCAGTTTCTCGGGGGGAAGACTGTTTTTT. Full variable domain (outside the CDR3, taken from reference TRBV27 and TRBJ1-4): EAQVTQNPRYLITVTGKKLTVTCSQNMNHEYMSWYRQDPGLGLRQIYYSMNVEVTDKGDVPEGYKVSRKEKRNFPLILESPSPNQTSLYFCASSFSGGRLFFGSGTQLSVL.

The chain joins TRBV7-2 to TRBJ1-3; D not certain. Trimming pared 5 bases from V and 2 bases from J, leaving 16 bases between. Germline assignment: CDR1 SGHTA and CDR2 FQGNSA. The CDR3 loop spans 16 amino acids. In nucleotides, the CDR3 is TGTGCCAGCAGCGTCCCGGGGAGCTTTACTGGAAACACCATATATTTT. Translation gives CASSVPGSFTGNTIYF.

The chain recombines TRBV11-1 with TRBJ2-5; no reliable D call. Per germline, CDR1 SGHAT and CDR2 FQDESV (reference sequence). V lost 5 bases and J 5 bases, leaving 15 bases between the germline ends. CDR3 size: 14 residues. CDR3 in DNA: TGTGCCAGCAGCCCTTGGCAGAGGAAGGAGACCCAGTACTTC. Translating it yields CASSPWQRKETQYF.

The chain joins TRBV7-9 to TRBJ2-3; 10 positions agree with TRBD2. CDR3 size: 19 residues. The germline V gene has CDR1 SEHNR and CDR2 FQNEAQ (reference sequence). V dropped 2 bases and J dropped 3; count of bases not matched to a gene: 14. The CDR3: CASSLILAGSEKFTDTQYF. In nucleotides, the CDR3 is TGTGCCAGCAGCTTAATACTAGCGGGATCGGAAAAATTTACAGATACGCAGTATTTT.

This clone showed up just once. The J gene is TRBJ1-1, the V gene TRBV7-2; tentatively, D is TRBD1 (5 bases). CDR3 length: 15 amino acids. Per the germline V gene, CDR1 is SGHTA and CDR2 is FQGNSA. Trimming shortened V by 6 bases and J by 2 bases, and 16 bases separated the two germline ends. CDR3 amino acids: CASSLPNRFNTEAFF. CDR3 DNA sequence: TGTGCCAGCAGTTTACCTAACAGGTTCAACACTGAAGCTTTCTTT.

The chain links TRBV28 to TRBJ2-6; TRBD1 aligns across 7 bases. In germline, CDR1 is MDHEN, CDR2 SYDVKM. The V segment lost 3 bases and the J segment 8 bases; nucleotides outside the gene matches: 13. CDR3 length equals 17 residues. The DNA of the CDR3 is TGTGCCAGCAGTTTCGTTGGCTCTTACAGGGGAACCAACGTCCTGACTTTC. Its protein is CASSFVGSYRGTNVLTF.

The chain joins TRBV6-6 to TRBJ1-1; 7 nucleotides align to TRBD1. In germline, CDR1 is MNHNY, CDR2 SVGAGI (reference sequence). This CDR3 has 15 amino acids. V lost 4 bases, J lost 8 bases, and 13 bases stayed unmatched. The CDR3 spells CASSSTRGTVMEAFF. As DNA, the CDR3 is TGTGCCAGCAGTTCGACCCGAGGGACAGTCATGGAAGCTTTCTTT.

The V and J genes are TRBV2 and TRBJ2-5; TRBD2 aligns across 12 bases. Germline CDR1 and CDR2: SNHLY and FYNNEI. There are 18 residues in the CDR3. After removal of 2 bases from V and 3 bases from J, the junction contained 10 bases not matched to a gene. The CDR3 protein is CASSELRLAGGREETQYF. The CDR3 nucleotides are TGTGCCAGCAGTGAACTTCGGCTAGCGGGAGGGCGTGAAGAGACCCAGTACTTC.

The CDR3 loop is CASSLTGGGNQPQHF. The CDR3 DNA follows: TGTGCCAGCAGCTTAACCGGTGGCGGAAATCAGCCCCAGCATTTT. This chain uses TRBV7-3 with TRBJ1-5; D unresolved. This CDR3 region has 15 residues. Trimming cost V 0 bases and J 4 bases, with 10 bases left between them. Germline CDR1 SGHTA, CDR2 FQGTGA.

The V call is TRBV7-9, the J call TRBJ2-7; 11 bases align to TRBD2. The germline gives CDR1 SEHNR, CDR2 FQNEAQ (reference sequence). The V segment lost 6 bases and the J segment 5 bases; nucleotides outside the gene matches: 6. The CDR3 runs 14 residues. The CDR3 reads CASRRLAGYDEQYF. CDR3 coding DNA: TGTGCCAGCAGGCGACTAGCGGGATACGACGAGCAGTACTTC.